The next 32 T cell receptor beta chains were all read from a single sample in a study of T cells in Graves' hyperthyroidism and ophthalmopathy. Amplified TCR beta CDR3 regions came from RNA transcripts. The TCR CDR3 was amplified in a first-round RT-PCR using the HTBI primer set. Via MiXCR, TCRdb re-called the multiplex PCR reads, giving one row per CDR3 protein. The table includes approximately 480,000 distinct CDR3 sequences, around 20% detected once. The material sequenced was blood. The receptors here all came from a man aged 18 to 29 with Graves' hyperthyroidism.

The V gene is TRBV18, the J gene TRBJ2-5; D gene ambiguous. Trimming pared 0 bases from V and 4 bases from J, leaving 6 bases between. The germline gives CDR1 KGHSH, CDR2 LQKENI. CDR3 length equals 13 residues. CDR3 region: CASSPPYGETQYF. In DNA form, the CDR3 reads TGTGCCAGCTCACCACCGTATGGAGAGACCCAGTACTTC. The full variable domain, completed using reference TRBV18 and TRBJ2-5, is NAGVMQNPRHLVRRRGQEARLRCSPMKGHSHVYWYRQLPEEGLKFMVYLQKENIIDESGMPKERFSAEFPKEGPSILRIQQVVRGDSAAYFCASSPPYGETQYFGPGTRLLVL.

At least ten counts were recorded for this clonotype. DNA for the CDR3: TGCAGGGACGGGAGACAGGGTCGTTGGGAGCAGTACTTC. Translated: CRDGRQGRWEQYF. The rearrangement uses TRBV29-1 and TRBJ2-7, with D perhaps TRBD1 (7 bases). The CDR3 extends over 13 amino acids. Germline V gives CDR1 SQVTM, CDR2 ANQGSEA.

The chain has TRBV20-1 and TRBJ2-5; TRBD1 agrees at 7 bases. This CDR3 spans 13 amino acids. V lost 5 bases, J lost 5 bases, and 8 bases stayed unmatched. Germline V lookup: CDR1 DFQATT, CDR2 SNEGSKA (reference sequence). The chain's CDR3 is CSAYDRVVETQYF. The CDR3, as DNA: TGCAGTGCTTACGACAGGGTGGTGGAGACCCAGTACTTC.

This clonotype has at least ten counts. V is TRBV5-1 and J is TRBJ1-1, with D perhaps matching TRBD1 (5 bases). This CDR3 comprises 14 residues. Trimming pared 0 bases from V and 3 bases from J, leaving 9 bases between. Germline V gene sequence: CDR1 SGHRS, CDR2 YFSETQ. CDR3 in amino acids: CASSLGGADTEAFF. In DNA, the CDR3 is TGCGCCAGCAGCTTGGGAGGGGCCGACACTGAAGCTTTCTTT. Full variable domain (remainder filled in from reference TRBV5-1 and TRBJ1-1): KAGVTQTPRYLIKTRGQQVTLSCSPISGHRSVSWYQQTPGQGLQFLFEYFSETQRNKGNFPGRFSGRQFSNSRSEMNVSTLELGDSALYLCASSLGGADTEAFFGQGTRLTVV.

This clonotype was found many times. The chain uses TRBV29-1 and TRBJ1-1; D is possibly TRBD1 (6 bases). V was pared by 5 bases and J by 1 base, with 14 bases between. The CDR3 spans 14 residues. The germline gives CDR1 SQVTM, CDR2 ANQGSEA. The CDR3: CSVWTDATNTEAFF. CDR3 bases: TGCAGCGTTTGGACAGACGCTACGAACACTGAAGCTTTCTTT. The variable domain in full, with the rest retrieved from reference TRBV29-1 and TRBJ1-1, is SAVISQKPSRDICQRGTSLTIQCQVDSQVTMMFWYRQQPGQSLTLIATANQGSEATYESGFVIDKFPISRPNLTFSTLTVSNMSPEDSSIYLCSVWTDATNTEAFFGQGTRLTVV.

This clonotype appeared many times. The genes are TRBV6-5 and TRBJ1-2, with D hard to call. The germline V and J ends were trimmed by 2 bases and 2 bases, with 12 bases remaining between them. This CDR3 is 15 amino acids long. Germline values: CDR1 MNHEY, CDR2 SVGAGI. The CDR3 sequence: CASSYVSGSNYGYTF. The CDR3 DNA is TGTGCCAGCAGTTACGTGTCAGGCAGCAACTATGGCTACACCTTC.

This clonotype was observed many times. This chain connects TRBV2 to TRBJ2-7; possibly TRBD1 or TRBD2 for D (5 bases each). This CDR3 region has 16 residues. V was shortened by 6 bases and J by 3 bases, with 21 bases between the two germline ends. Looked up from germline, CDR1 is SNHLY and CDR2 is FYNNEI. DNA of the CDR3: TGTGCCAGCAGCCCCAGCCGGGGACGAACCGACTACGAGCAGTACTTC. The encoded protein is CASSPSRGRTDYEQYF.

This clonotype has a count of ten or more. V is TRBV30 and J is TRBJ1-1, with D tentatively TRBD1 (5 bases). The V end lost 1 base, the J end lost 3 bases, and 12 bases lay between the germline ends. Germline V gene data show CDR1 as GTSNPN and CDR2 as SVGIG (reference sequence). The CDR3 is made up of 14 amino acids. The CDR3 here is CAWSGWDWDTEAFF. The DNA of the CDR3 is TGTGCCTGGAGTGGTTGGGACTGGGACACTGAAGCTTTCTTT.

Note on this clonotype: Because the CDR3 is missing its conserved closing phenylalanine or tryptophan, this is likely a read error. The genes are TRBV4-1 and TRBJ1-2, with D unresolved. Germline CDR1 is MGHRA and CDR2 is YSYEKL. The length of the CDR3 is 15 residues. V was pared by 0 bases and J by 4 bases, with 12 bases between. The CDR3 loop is CASSQEGSPFYGYTV. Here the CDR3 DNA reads TGCGCCAGCAGCCAAGAAGGCAGCCCATTCTATGGCTACACCGTC.

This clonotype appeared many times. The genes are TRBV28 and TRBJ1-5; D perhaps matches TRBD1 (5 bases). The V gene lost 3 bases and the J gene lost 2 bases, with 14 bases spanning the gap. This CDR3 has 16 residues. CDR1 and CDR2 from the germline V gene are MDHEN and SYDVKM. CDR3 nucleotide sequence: TGTGCCAGCAGTTTGAGGGGTCAGGGCGGCAATCAGCCCCAGCATTTT. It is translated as CASSLRGQGGNQPQHF. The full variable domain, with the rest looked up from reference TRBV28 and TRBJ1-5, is DVKVTQSSRYLVKRTGEKVFLECVQDMDHENMFWYRQDPGLGLRLIYFSYDVKMKEKGDIPEGYSVSREKKERFSLILESASTNQTSMYLCASSLRGQGGNQPQHFGDGTRLSIL.

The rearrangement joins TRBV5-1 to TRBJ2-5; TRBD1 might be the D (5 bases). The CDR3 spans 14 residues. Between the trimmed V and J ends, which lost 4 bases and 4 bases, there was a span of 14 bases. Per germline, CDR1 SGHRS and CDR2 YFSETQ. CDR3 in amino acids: CASSEAPRVETQYF. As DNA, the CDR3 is TGCGCCAGCAGCGAGGCACCCAGGGTAGAGACCCAGTACTTC.

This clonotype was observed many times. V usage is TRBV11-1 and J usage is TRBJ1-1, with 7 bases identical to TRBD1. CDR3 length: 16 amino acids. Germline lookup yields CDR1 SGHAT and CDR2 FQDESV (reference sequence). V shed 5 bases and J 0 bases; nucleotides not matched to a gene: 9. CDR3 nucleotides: TGTGCCAGCAGCCTCGGACAGGAACACATGAACACTGAAGCTTTCTTT. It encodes CASSLGQEHMNTEAFF.

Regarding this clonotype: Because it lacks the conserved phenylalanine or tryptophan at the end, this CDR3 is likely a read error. For the CDR3, the DNA is TGTGCCAGCAGCACTAGGGGGTCACGACAGCCCCAGCATTAT. Translated, it gives CASSTRGSRQPQHY. This chain uses TRBV12-3 or TRBV12-4 with TRBJ1-5; the D gene is possibly TRBD1 (6 bases). V was pared by 6 bases and J by 7 bases, with 16 bases between. This CDR3 contains 14 residues.

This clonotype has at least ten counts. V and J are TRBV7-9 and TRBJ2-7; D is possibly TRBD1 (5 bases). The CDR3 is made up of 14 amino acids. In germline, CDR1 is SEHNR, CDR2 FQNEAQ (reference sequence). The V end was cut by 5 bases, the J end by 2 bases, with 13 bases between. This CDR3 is CASSPPTVPYEQYF. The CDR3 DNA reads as TGTGCCAGCAGCCCTCCGACAGTCCCCTACGAGCAGTACTTC.

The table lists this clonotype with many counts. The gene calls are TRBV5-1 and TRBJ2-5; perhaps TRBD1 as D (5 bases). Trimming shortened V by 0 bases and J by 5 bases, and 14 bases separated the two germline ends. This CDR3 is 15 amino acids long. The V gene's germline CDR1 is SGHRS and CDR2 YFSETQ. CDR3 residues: CASSLGQPGAETQYF. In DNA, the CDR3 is TGCGCCAGCAGCTTGGGACAGCCAGGAGCGGAGACCCAGTACTTC.

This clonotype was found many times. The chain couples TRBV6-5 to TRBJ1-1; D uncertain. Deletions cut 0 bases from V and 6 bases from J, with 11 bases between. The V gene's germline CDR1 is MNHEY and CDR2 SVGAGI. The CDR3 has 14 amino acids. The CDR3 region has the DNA TGTGCCAGCAGTTACTCGACTGGGGTGGCTGAAGCTTTCTTT. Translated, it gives CASSYSTGVAEAFF.

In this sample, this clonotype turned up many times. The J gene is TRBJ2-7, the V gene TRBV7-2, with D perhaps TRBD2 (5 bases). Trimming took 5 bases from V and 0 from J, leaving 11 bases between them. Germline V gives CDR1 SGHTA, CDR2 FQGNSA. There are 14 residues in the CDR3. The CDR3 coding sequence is TGTGCCAGCAGCCTAGGACTGAGCTCCTACGAGCAGTACTTC. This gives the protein CASSLGLSSYEQYF.

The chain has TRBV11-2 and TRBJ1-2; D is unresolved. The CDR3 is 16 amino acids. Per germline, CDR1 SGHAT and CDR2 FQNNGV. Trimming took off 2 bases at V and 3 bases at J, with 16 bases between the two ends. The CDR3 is CASSLSGSEPYYGYTF. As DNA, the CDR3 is TGTGCCAGCAGCTTATCCGGTTCAGAACCCTACTATGGCTACACCTTC. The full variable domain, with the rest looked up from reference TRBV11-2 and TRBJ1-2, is EAGVAQSPRYKIIEKRQSVAFWCNPISGHATLYWYQQILGQGPKLLIQFQNNGVVDDSQLPKDRFSAERLKGVDSTLKIQPAKLEDSAVYLCASSLSGSEPYYGYTFGSGTRLTVV.

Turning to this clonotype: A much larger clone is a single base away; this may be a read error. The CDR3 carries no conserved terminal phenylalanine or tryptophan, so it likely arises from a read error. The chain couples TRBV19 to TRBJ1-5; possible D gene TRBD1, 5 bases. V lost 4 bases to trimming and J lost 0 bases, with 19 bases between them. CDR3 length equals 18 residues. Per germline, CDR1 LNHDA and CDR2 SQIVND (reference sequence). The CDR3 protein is CASSTWDGQHYSNQPQHS. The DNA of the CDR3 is TGTGCCAGTAGTACTTGGGACGGGCAACATTATAGCAATCAGCCCCAGCATTCT.

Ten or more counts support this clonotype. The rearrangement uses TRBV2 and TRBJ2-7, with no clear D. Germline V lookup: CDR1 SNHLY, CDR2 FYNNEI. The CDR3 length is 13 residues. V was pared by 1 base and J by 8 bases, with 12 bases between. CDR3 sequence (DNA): TGTGCCAGCAGTGAAGGTGTGGGTGGTAAGCAGTACTTC. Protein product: CASSEGVGGKQYF.

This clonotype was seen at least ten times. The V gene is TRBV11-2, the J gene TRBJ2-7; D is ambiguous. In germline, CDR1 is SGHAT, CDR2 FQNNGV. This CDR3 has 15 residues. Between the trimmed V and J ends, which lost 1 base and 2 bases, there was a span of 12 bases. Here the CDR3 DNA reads TGTGCCAGCAGCTTAGGTAGGACGCTAACCTACGAGCAGTACTTC. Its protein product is CASSLGRTLTYEQYF.

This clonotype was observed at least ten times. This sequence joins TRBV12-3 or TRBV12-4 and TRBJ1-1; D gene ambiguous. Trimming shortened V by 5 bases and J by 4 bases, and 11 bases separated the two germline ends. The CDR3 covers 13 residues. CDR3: CASSLKAITEAFF. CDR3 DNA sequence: TGTGCCAGCAGTCTGAAGGCAATCACTGAAGCTTTCTTT.

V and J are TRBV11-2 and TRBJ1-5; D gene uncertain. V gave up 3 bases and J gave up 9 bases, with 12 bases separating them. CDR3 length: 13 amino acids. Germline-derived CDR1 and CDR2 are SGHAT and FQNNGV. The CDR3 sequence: CASSFEAGGPQHF. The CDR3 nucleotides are TGTGCCAGCAGCTTCGAGGCCGGTGGGCCCCAGCATTTT.

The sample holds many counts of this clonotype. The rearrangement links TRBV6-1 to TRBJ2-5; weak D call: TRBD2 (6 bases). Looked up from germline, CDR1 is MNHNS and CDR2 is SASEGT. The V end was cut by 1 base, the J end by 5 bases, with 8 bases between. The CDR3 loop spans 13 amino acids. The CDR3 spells CASSEDGGETQYF. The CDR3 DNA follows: TGTGCCAGCAGTGAAGATGGGGGGGAGACCCAGTACTTC.

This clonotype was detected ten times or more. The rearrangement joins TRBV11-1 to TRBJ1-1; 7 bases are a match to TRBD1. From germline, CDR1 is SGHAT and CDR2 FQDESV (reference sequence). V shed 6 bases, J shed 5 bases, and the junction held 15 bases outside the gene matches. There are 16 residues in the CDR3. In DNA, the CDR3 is TGTGCCAGCAGACCACCCCCACAGGGGAGGGGAACTGAAGCTTTCTTT. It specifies CASRPPPQGRGTEAFF.

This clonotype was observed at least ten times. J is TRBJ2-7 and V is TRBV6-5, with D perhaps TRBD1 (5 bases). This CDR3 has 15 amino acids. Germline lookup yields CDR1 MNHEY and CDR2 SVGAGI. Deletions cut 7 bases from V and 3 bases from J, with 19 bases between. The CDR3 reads CASKRNPQGFYEQYF. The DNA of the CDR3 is TGTGCCAGCAAAAGGAACCCTCAGGGATTCTACGAGCAGTACTTC.

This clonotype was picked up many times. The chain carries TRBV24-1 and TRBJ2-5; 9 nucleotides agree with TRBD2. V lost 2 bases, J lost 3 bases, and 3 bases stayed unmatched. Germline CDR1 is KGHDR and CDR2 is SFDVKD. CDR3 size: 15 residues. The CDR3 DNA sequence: TGTGCCACCAGTGATTCGGGACTAGCTAAAGAGACCCAGTACTTC. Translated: CATSDSGLAKETQYF.

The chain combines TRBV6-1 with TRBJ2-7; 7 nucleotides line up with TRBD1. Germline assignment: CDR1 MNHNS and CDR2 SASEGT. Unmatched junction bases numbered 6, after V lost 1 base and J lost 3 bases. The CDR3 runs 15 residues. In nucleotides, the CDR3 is TGTGCCAGCAGTGAAGACAGGGGAAGGGTCTACGAGCAGTACTTC. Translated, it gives CASSEDRGRVYEQYF.

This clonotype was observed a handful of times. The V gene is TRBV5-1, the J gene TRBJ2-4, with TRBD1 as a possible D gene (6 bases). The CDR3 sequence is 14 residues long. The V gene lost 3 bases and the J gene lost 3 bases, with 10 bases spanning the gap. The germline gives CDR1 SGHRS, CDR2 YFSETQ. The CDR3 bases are TGCGCCAGCAGCTCCCCAGGGGTCAAAAACATTCAGTACTTC. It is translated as CASSSPGVKNIQYF.

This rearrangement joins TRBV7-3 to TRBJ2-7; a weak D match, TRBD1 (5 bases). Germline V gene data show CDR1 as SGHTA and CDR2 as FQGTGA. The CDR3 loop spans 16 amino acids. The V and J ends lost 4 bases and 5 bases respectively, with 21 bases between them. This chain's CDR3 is CASSYRQLRAVHEQYF. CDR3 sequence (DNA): TGTGCCAGCAGCTATCGACAGCTAAGGGCGGTCCACGAGCAGTACTTC.

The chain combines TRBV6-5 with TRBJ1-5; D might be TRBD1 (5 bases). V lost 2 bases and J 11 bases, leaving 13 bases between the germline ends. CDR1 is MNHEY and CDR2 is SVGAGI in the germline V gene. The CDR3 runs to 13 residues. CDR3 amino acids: CASSYREEGAQHF. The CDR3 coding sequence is TGTGCCAGCAGTTACAGGGAGGAAGGGGCCCAGCATTTT.

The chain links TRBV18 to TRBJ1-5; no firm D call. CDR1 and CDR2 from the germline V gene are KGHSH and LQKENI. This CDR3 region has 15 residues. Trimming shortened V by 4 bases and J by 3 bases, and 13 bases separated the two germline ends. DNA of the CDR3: TGTGCCAGCTCACTCCGCCAGGCTCTCAATCAGCCCCAGCATTTT. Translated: CASSLRQALNQPQHF.